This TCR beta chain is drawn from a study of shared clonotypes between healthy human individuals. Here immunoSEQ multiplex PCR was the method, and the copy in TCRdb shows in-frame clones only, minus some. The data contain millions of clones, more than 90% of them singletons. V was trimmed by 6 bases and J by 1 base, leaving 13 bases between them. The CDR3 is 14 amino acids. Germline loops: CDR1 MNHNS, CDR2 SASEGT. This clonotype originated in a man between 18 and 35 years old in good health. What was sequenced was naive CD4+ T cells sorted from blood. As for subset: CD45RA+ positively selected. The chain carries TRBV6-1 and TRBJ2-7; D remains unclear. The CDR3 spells CASRSLEVSYEQYF. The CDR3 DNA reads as TGTGCCAGCAGGTCCTTGGAAGTATCCTACGAGCAGTACTTC.